This T cell receptor (beta chain) was sequenced in a study of T cells after yellow fever vaccination. V was pared by 4 bases and J by 0 bases, with 5 bases of the junction left unmatched. CDR1 and CDR2 from the germline V gene are LGHDT and YNNKEL (reference sequence). CDR3 size: 16 residues. One entry per CDR3 protein, called by TCRdb with MiXCR from the 5' RACE reads. The sample carries hundreds of thousands of distinct CDR3 sequences, roughly 6.1% recorded once. The source material was PBMCs, sampled 5 days after the yellow fever booster vaccination. The sequence was obtained from a man aged 25 to 45 who received the YFV17D yellow fever vaccine. V is TRBV3-1 and J is TRBJ2-1; 8 bases match TRBD2. The CDR3 spells CASSRGTSGSYNEQFF. CDR3 coding DNA: TGTGCCAGCAGCCGAGGGACTAGTGGCTCCTACAATGAGCAGTTCTTC.